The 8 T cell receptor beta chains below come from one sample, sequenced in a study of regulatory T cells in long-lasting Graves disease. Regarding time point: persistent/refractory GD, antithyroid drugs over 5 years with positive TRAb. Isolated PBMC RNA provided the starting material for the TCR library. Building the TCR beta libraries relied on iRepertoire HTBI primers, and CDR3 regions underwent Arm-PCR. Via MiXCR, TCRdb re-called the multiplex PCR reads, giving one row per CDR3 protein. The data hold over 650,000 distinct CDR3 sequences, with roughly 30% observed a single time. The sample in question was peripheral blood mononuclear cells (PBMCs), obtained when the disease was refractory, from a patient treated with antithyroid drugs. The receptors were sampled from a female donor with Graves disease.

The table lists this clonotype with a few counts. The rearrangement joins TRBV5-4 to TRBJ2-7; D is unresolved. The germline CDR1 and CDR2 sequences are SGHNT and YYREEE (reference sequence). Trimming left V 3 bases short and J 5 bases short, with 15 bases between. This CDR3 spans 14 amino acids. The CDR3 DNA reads TGTGCCAGCAGCTCCGCAGGCAGGCTCCACGAGCAGTACTTC. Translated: CASSSAGRLHEQYF.

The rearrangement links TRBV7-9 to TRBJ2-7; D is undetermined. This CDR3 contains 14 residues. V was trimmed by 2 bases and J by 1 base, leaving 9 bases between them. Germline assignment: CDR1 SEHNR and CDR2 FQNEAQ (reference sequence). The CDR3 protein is CASSLTVPSYEQYF. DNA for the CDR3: TGTGCCAGCAGCTTAACAGTACCTTCCTACGAGCAGTACTTC.

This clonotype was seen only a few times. The CDR3 spells CSVTSGRDVLKTQYF. As DNA, the CDR3 is TGCAGCGTCACTAGCGGGAGAGACGTTTTGAAGACCCAGTACTTC. The chain is built from TRBV29-1 and TRBJ2-5, with 11 bases aligning to TRBD2. CDR1 is SQVTM, CDR2 ANQGSEA, per germline. With 6 bases clipped from V and 6 bases from J, the junction kept 12 bases outside the gene matches. This CDR3 has 15 residues. The variable domain in full, completed from reference TRBV29-1 and TRBJ2-5, reads SAVISQKPSRDICQRGTSLTIQCQVDSQVTMMFWYRQQPGQSLTLIATANQGSEATYESGFVIDKFPISRPNLTFSTLTVSNMSPEDSSIYLCSVTSGRDVLKTQYFGPGTRLLVL.

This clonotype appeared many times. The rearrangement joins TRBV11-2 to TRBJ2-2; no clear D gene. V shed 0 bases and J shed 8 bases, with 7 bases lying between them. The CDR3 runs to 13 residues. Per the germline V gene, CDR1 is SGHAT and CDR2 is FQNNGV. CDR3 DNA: TGTGCCAGCAGCTTAGATCTGGAGGGGGAGCTGTTTTTT. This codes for CASSLDLEGELFF.

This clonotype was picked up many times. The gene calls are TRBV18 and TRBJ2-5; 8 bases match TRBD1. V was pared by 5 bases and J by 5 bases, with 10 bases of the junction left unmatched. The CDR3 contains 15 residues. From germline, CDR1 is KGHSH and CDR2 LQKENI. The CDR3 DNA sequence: TGTGCCAGCTCAGCAGGGGGCCTAGGAGGCGAGACCCAGTACTTC. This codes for CASSAGGLGGETQYF.

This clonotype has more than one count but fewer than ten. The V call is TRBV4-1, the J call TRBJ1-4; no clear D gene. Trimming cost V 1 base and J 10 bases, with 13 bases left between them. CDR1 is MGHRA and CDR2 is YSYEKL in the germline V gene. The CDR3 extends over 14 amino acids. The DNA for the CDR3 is TGCGCCAGCAGCCAAGGCGGCGGGGTTGGAAAACTGTTTTTT. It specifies CASSQGGGVGKLFF.

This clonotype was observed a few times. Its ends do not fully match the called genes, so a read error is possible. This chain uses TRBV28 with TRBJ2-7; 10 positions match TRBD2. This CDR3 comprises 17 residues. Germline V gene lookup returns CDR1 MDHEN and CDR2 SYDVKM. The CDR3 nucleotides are TGTGCCAGCAGGTCCACAGCCTCCGGGACTAGCGTCTACGAGCAGTGCTTC. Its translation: CASRSTASGTSVYEQCF.

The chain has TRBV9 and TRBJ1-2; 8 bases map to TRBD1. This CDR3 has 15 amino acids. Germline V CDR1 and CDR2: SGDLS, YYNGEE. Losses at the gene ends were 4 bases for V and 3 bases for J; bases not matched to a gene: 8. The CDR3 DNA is TGTGCCAGCAGCCCGAGACAGGGGAATGACTATGGCTACACCTTC. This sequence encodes CASSPRQGNDYGYTF. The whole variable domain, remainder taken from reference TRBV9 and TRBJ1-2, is DSGVTQTPKHLITATGQRVTLRCSPRSGDLSVYWYQQSLDQGLQFLIQYYNGEERAKGNILERFSAQQFPDLHSELNLSSLELGDSALYFCASSPRQGNDYGYTFGSGTRLTVV.